The 8 T cell receptor beta chains in this list originate from one sample, sequenced in a study of blood T cell repertoires in COVID-19. The table came from immunoSEQ multiplex PCR; TCRdb's copy has only in-frame clones and leaves some out. The sample holds about 130,000 clones, roughly 90% seen once. The sequenced material came from peripheral blood. These receptors were taken from a man in his 60s with COVID-19, enrolled during active disease.

The genes are TRBV6-6 and TRBJ1-2; possibly TRBD1 for D (5 bases). The germline V gene encodes CDR1 MNHNY and CDR2 SVGAGI (reference sequence). With 0 bases removed from V and 10 bases from J, the gap between germline ends came to 15 bases. The CDR3 is 14 amino acids. The CDR3 protein is CASSYSSGPLNYTF. CDR3 DNA sequence: TGTGCCAGCAGTTACTCTTCAGGGCCGCTGAACTACACCTTC.

The genes are TRBV9 and TRBJ1-2, with 11 bases fitting TRBD1. The germline V gene encodes CDR1 SGDLS and CDR2 YYNGEE. The CDR3 is made up of 16 amino acids. Unmatched junction bases numbered 6, after V lost 3 bases and J lost 2 bases. CDR3 DNA: TGTGCCAGCAGCGCTAGGACAGGGGGCGAGAACTATGGCTACACCTTC. It codes for CASSARTGGENYGYTF.

The V call is TRBV25-1, the J call TRBJ1-2; 9 bases are shared with TRBD1. The junction had 0 bases not matched to a gene; V was cut back by 4 bases and J by 3 bases. Per the germline V gene, CDR1 is MGHDK and CDR2 is SYGVNS. The CDR3 runs to 13 residues. CDR3: CASSGTGDYGYTF. CDR3 nucleotides: TGTGCCAGCAGTGGGACAGGGGACTATGGCTACACCTTC.

The chain employs TRBV7-2 and TRBJ2-2; TRBD1 agrees at 7 bases. The CDR3 is made up of 15 amino acids. Germline V gene data show CDR1 as SGHTA and CDR2 as FQGNSA. V trimming: 3 bases; J trimming: 0 bases; junction bases outside the gene matches: 1. The CDR3 DNA is TGTGCCAGCAGCTTGGGGACAGCGAACACCGGGGAGCTGTTTTTT. Translation: CASSLGTANTGELFF.

The chain employs TRBV28 and TRBJ1-1; a possible D gene is TRBD1 (5 bases). From germline, CDR1 is MDHEN and CDR2 SYDVKM. The V gene lost 6 bases and the J gene lost 1 base, with 9 bases spanning the gap. The CDR3 sequence is 13 residues long. CDR3 DNA sequence: TGTGCCAGCAGCTTTGACAGGAACACTGAAGCTTTCTTT. This translates into CASSFDRNTEAFF.

The chain uses TRBV7-2 and TRBJ2-1; 10 positions agree with TRBD2. CDR1 and CDR2 from the germline V gene are SGHTA and FQGNSA. The CDR3 is 15 residues long. V shed 5 bases and J 8 bases; nucleotides not matched to a gene: 9. The CDR3, as DNA: TGTGCCAGCAGCCCCGCCGGGACTAGCGCCCATGAGCAGTTCTTC. Protein product: CASSPAGTSAHEQFF.

V gene TRBV7-8 combines with J gene TRBJ2-1; no definite D call. Germline V gene sequence: CDR1 SGHVS, CDR2 FQNEAQ. The CDR3 totals 15 residues. With 2 bases removed from V and 4 bases from J, the gap between germline ends came to 12 bases. The CDR3, as DNA: TGTGCCAGCAGCTTACTGGCTAGATCGTACAATGAGCAGTTCTTC. It encodes CASSLLARSYNEQFF.

The chain combines TRBV2 with TRBJ1-4; a weak D match, TRBD1 (6 bases). Germline V lookup: CDR1 SNHLY, CDR2 FYNNEI. The CDR3 consists of 15 residues. Trimming removed 5 bases from V and 1 base from J, with 11 bases in between. CDR3 nucleotides: TGTGCCAGCAGTAAATCACAGGGAACTAATGAAAAACTGTTTTTT. Protein sequence: CASSKSQGTNEKLFF.